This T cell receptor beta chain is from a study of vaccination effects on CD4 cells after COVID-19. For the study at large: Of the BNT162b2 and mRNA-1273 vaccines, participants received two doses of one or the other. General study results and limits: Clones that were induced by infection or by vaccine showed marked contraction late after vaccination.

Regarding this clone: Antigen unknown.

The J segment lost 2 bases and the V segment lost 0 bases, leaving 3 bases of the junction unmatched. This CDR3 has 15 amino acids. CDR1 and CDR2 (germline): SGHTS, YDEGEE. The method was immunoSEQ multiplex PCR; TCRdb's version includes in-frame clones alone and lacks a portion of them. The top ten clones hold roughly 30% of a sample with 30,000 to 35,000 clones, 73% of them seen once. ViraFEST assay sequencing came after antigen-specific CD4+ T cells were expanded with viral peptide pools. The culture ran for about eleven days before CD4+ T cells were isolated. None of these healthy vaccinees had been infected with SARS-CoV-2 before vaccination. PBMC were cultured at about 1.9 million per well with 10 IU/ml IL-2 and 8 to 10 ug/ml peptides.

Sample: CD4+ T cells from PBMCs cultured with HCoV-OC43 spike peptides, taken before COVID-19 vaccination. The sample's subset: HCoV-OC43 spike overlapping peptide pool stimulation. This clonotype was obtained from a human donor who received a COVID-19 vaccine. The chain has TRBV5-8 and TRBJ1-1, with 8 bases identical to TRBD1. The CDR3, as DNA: TGTGCCAGCAGCTTGGGGGGACAGGCCAACACTGAAGCTTTCTTT. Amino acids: CASSLGGQANTEAFF.